The source of this TCR beta chain is a study of OX40 agonist ivuxolimab in advanced cancers. Study details: The mean age was roughly 60 years, ranging from about 20 to 79, with around four fifths of participants male.

This clone was seen just once. What it binds is not known. TCRdb keeps only in-frame clones here, not all; method: immunoSEQ multiplex PCR. The sample has about 81,000 clones; more than 75% are singletons. The CDR3 is made up of 18 amino acids. CDR1 and CDR2 (germline): MNHEY, SMNVEV (reference sequence). Trimming removed 2 bases from V and 0 bases from J, with 19 bases in between. General study findings and limits: At 0.1 to 3.0 mg/kg, clonal expansion of CD4+ and CD8+ blood T cells had occurred by week 6.

This sequence joins TRBV27 and TRBJ2-5; D not certain. The origin of this receptor is an adult with an advanced solid tumor such as melanoma, head and neck, liver or kidney cancer. The input for sequencing was CD4+ or CD8+ T cells sorted from blood, taken in a trial of the OX40 agonist ivuxolimab. CDR3 loop: CASSLKMWATENQETQYF. CDR3 nucleotides: TGTGCCAGCAGTTTAAAGATGTGGGCAACCGAAAACCAAGAGACCCAGTACTTC.